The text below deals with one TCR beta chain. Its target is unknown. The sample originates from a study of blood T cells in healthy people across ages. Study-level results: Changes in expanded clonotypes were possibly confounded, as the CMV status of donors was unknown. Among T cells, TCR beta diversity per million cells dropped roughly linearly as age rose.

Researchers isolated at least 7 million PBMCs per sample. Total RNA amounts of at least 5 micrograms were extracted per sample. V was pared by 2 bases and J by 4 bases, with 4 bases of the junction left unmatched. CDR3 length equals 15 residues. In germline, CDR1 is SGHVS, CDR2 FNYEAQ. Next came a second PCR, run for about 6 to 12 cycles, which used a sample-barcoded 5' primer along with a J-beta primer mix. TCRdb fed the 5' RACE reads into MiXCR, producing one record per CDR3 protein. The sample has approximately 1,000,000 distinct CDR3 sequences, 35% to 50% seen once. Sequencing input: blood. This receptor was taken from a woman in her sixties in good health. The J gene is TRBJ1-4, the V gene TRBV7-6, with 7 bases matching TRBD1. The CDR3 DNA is TGTGCCAGCAGCTTATGGGGACAGCGTAATGAAAAACTGTTTTTT. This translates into CASSLWGQRNEKLFF. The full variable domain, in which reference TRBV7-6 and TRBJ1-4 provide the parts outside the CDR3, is GAGVSQSPRYKVTKRGQDVALRCDPISGHVSLYWYRQALGQGPEFLTYFNYEAQQDKSGLPNDRFSAERPEGSISTLTIQRTEQRDSAMYRCASSLWGQRNEKLFFGSGTQLSVL.